The 4 T cell receptor beta chains in this list originate from one sample, sequenced in a study of glioma-infiltrating T cells. Amplification of TCR alpha and beta CDR3 regions from RNA used iRepertoire nested multiplex PCR. TCRdb reprocessed the multiplex PCR reads with MiXCR, giving one entry per CDR3 protein. The table lists some 120,000 distinct CDR3 sequences, 23% of them singletons, with over 12% in the top ten. The sequencing sample was made of glioma tissue, nonneoplastic brain tissue, or PBMCs (not recorded which). The origin of the receptors is a human donor with low-grade glioma or glioblastoma, undergoing nonglioma brain surgery, or in good health (not recorded which).

This clonotype came up many times. The chain is built from TRBV12-3 or TRBV12-4 and TRBJ1-1; D is undetermined. V lost 8 bases to trimming and J lost 1 base, with 5 bases between them. The CDR3 is 11 residues long. CDR3 in amino acids: CASAKNTEAFF. Written as DNA, the CDR3 is TGTGCCAGCGCAAAGAACACTGAAGCTTTCTTT.

In this sample, this clonotype turned up many times. The V gene is TRBV7-2, the J gene TRBJ1-1; D remains ambiguous. This CDR3 has 14 amino acids. Deletions cut 1 base from V and 5 bases from J, with 11 bases between. Germline V gene sequence: CDR1 SGHTA, CDR2 FQGNSA. In DNA, the CDR3 is TGTGCCAGCAGCTTAGGGGCAGATGGAACTGAAGCTTTCTTT. This sequence encodes CASSLGADGTEAFF.

This clonotype came up a few times. The chain joins TRBV7-9 to TRBJ2-7; TRBD2 aligns across 11 bases. CDR1 is SEHNR, CDR2 FQNEAQ, per germline (reference sequence). J gave up 5 bases and V 1 base, and 7 bases lay outside the gene matches. This CDR3 comprises 16 residues. CDR3 protein: CASSLVPMGLADEQYF. The CDR3 nucleotides read TGTGCCAGCAGCTTAGTACCCATGGGACTAGCGGACGAGCAGTACTTC.

There are a few counts of this clonotype. The CDR3 loop reads CASSPGQAYSPLHF. CDR3 sequence (DNA): TGTGCCAGCAGCCCCGGACAGGCATATTCACCCCTCCACTTT. The chain joins TRBV5-4 to TRBJ1-6; 7 nucleotides align to TRBD1. The germline CDR1 and CDR2 sequences are SGHNT and YYREEE (reference sequence). This CDR3 has 14 amino acids. Trimming at V came to 4 bases and at J to 8 bases, leaving 6 bases not matched to a gene.